Here is one T cell receptor beta chain with its context. CDR3 length equals 16 residues. In germline, CDR1 is WSHSY, CDR2 SAAADI. V dropped 1 base and J dropped 7 bases, with 17 bases sitting between them. These data belong to a study of CD8+CD57+ T cells in acquired aplastic anemia. Both TCR beta VDJ combination and CDR3 sequence profiling were carried out. Genomic DNA was the template for this profiling. TCRdb analysed the reads with MiXCR anew, one entry per CDR3 protein. The sample yields 200,000 or so distinct CDR3 sequences, 64% seen once. The sequenced sample consisted of sorted CD4+, CD8+, or CD8+CD57+ T cells (not recorded which) from PBMCs. The chain recombines TRBV10-2 with TRBJ2-1; TRBD2 is a possible D gene (6 bases). This receptor was obtained from a human donor with severe aplastic anemia or a healthy control (not recorded which). The CDR3 DNA reads TGCGCCAGCAGTGAGTGGGCGGGGTCCTCATGGAATGAGCAGTTCTTC. Protein product: CASSEWAGSSWNEQFF.